This note documents a single T cell receptor (beta chain) sequence. This sample was included in a study of T cell changes during pregnancy in multiple sclerosis. This CDR3 has 16 amino acids. Trimming stripped 5 bases from V and 0 bases from J, with 15 bases between. Germline CDR1 SGHRS, CDR2 YFSETQ. Some clones are missing from TCRdb's copy, which holds only in-frame ones; the method was immunoSEQ multiplex PCR. The sample records under 95,000 clones, approximately 92% being singletons. The sample here was peripheral blood, taken after pregnancy. The J gene is TRBJ1-5, the V gene TRBV5-1; D is uncertain. This receptor was identified in a female donor with multiple sclerosis, enrolled in a pregnancy study. The CDR3 DNA reads as TGCGCCAGCAGTCCCGGAGGCAGCTATAGCAATCAGCCCCAGCATTTT. It encodes CASSPGGSYSNQPQHF.